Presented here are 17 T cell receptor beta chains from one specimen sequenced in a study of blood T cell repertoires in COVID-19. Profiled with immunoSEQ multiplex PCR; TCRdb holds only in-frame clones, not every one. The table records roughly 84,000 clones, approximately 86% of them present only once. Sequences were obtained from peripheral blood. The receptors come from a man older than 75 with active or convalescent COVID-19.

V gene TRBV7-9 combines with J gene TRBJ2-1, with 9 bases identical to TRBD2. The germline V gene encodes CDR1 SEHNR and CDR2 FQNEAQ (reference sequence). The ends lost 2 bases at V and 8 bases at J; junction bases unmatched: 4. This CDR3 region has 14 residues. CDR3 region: CASSLSLAGDEQFF. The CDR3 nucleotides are TGTGCCAGCAGCTTATCTTTAGCGGGAGATGAGCAGTTCTTC.

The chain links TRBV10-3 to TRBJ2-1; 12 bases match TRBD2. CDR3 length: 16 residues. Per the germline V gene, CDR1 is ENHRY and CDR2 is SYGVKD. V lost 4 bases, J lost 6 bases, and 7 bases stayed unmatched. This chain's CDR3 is CAISAGLAGMGNEQFF. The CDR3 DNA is TGTGCCATCAGTGCCGGACTAGCGGGAATGGGCAATGAGCAGTTCTTC.

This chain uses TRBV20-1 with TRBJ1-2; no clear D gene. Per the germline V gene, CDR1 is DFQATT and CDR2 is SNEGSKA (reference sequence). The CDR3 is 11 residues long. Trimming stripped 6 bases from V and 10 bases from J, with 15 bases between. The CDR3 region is CSASRHRDYTF. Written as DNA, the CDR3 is TGCAGTGCCTCAAGACATAGAGACTACACCTTC.

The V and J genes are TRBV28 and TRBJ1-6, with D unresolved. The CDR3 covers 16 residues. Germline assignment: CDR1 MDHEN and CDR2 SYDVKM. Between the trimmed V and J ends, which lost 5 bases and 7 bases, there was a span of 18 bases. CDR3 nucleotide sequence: TGTGCCAGCAGTATGTTCGCGAGGGCGGGGAATTCACCCCTCCACTTT. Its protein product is CASSMFARAGNSPLHF.

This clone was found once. CDR3 bases: TGTGCCAGCAGCCTCGGTGGGCAGGTCAATCAGCCCCAGCATTTT. This sequence encodes CASSLGGQVNQPQHF. The chain links TRBV28 to TRBJ1-5; D is ambiguous. The germline V gene has CDR1 MDHEN and CDR2 SYDVKM. The CDR3 covers 15 residues. V was pared by 6 bases and J by 3 bases, with 15 bases between.

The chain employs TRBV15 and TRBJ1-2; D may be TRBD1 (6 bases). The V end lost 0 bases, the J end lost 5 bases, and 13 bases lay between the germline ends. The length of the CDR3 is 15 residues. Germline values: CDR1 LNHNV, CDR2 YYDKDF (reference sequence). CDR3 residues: CATSRDAGEVYGYTF. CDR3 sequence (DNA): TGTGCCACCAGCAGAGACGCAGGGGAAGTGTATGGCTACACCTTC. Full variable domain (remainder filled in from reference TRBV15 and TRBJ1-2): DAMVIQNPRYQVTQFGKPVTLSCSQTLNHNVMYWYQQKSSQAPKLLFHYYDKDFNNEADTPDNFQSRRPNTSFCFLDIRSPGLGDTAMYLCATSRDAGEVYGYTFGSGTRLTVV.

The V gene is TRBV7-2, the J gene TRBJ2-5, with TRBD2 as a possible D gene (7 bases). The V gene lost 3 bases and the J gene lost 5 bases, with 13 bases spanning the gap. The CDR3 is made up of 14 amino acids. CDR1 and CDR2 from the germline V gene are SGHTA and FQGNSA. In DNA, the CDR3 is TGTGCCAGCAGCTTGGCGGGGGCAGGGGAGACCCAGTACTTC. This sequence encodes CASSLAGAGETQYF.

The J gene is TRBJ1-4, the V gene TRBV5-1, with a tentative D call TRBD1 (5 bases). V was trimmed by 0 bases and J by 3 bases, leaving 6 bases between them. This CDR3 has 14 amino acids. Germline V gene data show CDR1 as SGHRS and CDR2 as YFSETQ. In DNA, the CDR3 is TGCGCCAGCAGCTTGGCGACAGCTAATGAAAAACTGTTTTTT. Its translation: CASSLATANEKLFF.

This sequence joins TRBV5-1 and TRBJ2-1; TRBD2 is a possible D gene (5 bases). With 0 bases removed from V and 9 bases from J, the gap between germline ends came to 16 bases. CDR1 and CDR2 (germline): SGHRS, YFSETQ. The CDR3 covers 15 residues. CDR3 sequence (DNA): TGCGCCAGCAGCTTGGTGGGCTCCAGCGAGGGTGAGCAGTTCTTC. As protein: CASSLVGSSEGEQFF.

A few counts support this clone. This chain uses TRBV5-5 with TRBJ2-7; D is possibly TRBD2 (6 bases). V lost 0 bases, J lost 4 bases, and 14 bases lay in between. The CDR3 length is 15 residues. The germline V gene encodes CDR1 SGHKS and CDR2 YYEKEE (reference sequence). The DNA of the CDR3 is TGTGCCAGCAGCTTGGGGGGGACTCCTCTTTACGAGCAGTACGTC. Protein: CASSLGGTPLYEQYV.

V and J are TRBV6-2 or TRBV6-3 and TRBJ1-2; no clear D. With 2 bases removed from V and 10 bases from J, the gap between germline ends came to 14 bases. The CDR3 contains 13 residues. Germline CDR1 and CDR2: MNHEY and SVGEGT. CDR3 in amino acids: CASSYEVRFDYTF. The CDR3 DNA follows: TGTGCCAGCAGTTACGAAGTGCGATTCGACTACACCTTC.

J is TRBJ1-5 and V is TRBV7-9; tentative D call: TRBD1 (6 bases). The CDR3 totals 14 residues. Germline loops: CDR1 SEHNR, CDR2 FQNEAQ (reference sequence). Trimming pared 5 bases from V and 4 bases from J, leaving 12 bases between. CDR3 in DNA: TGTGCCAGCAGCGCTGGGACATCTAATCAGCCCCAGCATTTT. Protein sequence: CASSAGTSNQPQHF.

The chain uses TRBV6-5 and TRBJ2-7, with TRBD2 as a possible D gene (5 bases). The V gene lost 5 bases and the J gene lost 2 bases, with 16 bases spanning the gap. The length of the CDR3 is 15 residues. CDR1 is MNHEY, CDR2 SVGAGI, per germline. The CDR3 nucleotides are TGTGCCAGCAGTCCCCAACCCGGGGTCCCCTACGAGCAGTACGTC. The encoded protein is CASSPQPGVPYEQYV.

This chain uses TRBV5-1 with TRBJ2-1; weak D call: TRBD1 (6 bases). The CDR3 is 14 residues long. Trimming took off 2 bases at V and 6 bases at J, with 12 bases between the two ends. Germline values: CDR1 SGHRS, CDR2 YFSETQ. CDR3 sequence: CASSLYRDGNEQFF. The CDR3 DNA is TGCGCCAGCAGCTTATACAGGGATGGCAATGAGCAGTTCTTC.

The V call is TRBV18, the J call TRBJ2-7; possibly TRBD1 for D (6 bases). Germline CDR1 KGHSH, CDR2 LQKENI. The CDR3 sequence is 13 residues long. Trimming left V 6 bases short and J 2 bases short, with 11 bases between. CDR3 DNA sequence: TGTGCCAGCTCCCGGGACACACCCTACGAGCAGTACGTC. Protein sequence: CASSRDTPYEQYV.

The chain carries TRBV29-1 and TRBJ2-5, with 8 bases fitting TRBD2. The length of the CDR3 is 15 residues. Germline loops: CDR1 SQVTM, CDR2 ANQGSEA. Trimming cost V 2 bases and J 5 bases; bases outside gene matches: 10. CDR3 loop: CSVETSGTLGETQYF. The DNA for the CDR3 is TGCAGCGTTGAAACTAGCGGAACCTTAGGCGAGACCCAGTACTTC.

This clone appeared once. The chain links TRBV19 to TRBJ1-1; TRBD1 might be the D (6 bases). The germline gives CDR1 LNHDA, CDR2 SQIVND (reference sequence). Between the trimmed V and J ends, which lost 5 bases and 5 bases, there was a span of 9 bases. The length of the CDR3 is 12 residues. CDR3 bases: TGTGCCAGTAGTGAACAGGGAACTGAAGCTTTCTTT. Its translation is CASSEQGTEAFF.